Here is one T cell receptor beta chain with its context. Its cognate antigen is unknown. The sample belongs to a study of cytomegalovirus exposure and HLA in healthy donors. Notes on the study in general: Reports indicate that TCR beta sequences accurately predicted the HLA-A and HLA-B alleles of most subjects. A missense variant in DCLRE1C was later tied to TCR beta V- and J-gene trimming.

With 60 Vbeta and 13 Jbeta primers, the PCR was carried out. Profiled with immunoSEQ multiplex PCR; TCRdb holds only in-frame clones, not every one. The sample lists around 130,000 clones, just under 75% seen once, with approximately 7% in the top ten. Donors had nominal health at sampling but likely had unrecorded immune exposures. After removal of 6 bases from V and 8 bases from J, the junction contained 9 bases not matched to a gene. The germline gives CDR1 MDHEN, CDR2 SYDVKM. This CDR3 is 14 amino acids long. The sequenced material came from PBMCs. This receptor was obtained from a man in his forties in good health and CMV-seropositive. The rearrangement uses TRBV28 and TRBJ2-1; 8 bases are a match to TRBD2. The CDR3: CASSPPGLVYEQFF. CDR3 DNA sequence: TGTGCCAGCAGCCCACCGGGACTAGTATATGAGCAGTTCTTC.